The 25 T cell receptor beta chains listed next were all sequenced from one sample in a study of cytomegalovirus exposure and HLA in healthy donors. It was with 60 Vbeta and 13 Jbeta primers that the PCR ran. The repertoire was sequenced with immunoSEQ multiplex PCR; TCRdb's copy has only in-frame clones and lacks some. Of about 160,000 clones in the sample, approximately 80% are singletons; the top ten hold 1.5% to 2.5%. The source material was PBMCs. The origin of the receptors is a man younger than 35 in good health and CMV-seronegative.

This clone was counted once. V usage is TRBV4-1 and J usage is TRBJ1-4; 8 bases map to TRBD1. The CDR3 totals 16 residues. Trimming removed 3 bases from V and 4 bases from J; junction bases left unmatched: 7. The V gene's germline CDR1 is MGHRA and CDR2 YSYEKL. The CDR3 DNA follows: TGCGCCAGCAGCCATCCAGGGACAGGTCGTAATGAAAAACTGTTTTTT. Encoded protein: CASSHPGTGRNEKLFF.

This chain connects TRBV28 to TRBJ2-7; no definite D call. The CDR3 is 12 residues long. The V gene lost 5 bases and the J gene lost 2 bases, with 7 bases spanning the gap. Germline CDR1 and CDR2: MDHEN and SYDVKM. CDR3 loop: CASSPLAYEQYF. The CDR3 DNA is TGTGCCAGCAGTCCCCTTGCCTACGAGCAGTACTTC. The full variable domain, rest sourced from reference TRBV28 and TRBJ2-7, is DVKVTQSSRYLVKRTGEKVFLECVQDMDHENMFWYRQDPGLGLRLIYFSYDVKMKEKGDIPEGYSVSREKKERFSLILESASTNQTSMYLCASSPLAYEQYFGPGTRLTVT.

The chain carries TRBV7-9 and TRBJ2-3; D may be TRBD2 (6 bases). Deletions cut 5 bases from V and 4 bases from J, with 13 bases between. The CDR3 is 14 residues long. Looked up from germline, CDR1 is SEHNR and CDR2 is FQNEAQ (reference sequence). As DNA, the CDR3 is TGTGCCAGCAGCGCCGGGACTCTCGCAGATACGCAGTATTTT. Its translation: CASSAGTLADTQYF.

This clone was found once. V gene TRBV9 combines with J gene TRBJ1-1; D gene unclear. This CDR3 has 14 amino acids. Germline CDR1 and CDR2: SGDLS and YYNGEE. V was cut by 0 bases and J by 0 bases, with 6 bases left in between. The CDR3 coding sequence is TGTGCCAGCAGCGTAGAAGCGGTGAACACTGAAGCTTTCTTT. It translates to CASSVEAVNTEAFF.

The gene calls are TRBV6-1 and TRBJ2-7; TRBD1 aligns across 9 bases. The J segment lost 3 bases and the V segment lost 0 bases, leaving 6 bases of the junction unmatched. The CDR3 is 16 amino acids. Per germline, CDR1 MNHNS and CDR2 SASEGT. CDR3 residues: CASSEAAGTGNYEQYF. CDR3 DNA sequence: TGTGCCAGCAGTGAAGCTGCCGGGACAGGGAACTACGAGCAGTACTTC.

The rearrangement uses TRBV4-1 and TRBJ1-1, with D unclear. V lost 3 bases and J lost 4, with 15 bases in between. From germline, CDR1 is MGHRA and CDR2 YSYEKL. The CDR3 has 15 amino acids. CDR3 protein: CASSQYNQEGTEAFF. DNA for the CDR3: TGCGCCAGCAGCCAGTACAATCAGGAGGGCACTGAAGCTTTCTTT.

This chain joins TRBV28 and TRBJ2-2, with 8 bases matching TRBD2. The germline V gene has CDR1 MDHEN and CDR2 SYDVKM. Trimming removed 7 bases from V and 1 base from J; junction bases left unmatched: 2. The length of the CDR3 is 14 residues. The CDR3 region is CASKSGGNTGELFF. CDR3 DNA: TGTGCCAGCAAAAGCGGGGGGAACACCGGGGAGCTGTTTTTT.

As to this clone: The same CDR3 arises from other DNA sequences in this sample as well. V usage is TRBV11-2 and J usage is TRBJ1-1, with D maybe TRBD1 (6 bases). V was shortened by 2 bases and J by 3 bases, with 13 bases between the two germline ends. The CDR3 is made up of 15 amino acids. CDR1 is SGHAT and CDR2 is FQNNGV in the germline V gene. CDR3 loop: CASSLSRGLDTEAFF. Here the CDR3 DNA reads TGTGCCAGCAGCTTATCTAGGGGGTTGGACACTGAAGCTTTCTTT.

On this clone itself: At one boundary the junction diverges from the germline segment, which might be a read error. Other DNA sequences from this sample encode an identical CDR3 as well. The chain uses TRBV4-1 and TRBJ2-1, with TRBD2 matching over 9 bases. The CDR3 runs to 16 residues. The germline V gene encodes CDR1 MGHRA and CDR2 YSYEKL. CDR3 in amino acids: CASSQDLSGSGNEQFF. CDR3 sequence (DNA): TGCGCCAGCAGTCAAGATCTTAGCGGGAGTGGGAATGAGCAGTTCTTC.

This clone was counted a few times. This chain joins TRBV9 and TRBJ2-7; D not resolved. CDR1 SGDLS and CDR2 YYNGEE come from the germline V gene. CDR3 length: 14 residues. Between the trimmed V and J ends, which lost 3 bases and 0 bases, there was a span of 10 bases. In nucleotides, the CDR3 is TGTGCCAGCAGCGGCTCGAGCGACTCCTACGAGCAGTACTTC. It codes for CASSGSSDSYEQYF.

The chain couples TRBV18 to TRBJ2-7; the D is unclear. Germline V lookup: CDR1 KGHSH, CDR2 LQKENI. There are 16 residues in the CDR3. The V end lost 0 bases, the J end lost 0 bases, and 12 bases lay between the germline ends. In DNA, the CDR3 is TGTGCCAGCTCACCACCGGCGGAGTACCCCTCCTACGAGCAGTACTTC. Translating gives CASSPPAEYPSYEQYF.

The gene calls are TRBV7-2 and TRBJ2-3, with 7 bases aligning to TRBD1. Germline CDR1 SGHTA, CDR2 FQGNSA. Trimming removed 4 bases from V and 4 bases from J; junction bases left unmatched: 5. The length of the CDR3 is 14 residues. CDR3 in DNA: TGTGCCAGCAGCTCGACAGGGAGCGCAGATACGCAGTATTTT. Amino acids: CASSSTGSADTQYF.

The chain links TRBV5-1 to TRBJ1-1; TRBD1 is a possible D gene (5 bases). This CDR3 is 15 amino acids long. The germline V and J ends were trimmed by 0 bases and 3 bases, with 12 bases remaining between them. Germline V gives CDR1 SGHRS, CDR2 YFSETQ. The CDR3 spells CASSLALGGDTEAFF. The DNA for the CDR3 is TGCGCCAGCAGCTTGGCCTTGGGGGGGGACACTGAAGCTTTCTTT.

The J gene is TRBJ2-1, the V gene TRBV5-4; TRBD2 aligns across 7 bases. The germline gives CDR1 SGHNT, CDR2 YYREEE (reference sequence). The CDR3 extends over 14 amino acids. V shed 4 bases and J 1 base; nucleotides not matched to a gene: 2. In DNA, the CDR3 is TGTGCCAGCAGCGCAGCGGGGTCCTACAATGAGCAGTTCTTC. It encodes CASSAAGSYNEQFF.

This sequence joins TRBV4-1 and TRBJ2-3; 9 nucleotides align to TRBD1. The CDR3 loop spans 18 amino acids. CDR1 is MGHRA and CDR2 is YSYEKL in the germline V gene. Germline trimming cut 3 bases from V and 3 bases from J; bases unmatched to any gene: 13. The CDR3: CASSQRPDRGDGTDTQYF. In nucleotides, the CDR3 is TGCGCCAGCAGCCAGAGACCGGACAGGGGTGATGGGACAGATACGCAGTATTTT.

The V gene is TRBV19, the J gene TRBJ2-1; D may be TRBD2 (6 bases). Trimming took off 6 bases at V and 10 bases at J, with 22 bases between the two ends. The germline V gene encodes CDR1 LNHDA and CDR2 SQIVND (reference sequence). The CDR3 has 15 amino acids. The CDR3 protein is CASSLGLILHGEQFF. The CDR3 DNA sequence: TGTGCCAGTAGCCTGGGACTGATCCTCCACGGGGAGCAGTTCTTC.

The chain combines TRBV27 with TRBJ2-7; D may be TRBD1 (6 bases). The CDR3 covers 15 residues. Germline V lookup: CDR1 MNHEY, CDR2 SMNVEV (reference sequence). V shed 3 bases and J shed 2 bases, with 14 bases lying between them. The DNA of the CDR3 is TGTGCCAGCAGTTTGGCGGACAGCCCAACCTACGAGCAGTACTTC. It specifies CASSLADSPTYEQYF.

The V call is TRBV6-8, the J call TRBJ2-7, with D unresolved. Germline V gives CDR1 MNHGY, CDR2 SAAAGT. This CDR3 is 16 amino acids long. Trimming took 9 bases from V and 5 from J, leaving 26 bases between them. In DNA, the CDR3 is TGTGCCAGACCCCCCGGCTTGTCCACTATCGGCCACGAGCAGTACTTC. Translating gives CARPPGLSTIGHEQYF.

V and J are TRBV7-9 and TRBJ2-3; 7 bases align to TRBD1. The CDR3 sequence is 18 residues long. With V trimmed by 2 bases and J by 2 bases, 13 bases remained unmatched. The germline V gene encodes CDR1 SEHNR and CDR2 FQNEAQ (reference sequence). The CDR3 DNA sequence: TGTGCCAGCAGCTTAAAAATAAAGGGGGCTTCTCTCACAGATACGCAGTATTTT. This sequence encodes CASSLKIKGASLTDTQYF.

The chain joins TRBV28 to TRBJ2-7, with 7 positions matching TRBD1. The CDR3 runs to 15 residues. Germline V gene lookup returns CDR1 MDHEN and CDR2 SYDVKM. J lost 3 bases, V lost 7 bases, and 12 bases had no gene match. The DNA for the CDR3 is TGTGCCAGCATAACTTCGACAGGGTCAAACTACGAGCAGTACTTC. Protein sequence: CASITSTGSNYEQYF.

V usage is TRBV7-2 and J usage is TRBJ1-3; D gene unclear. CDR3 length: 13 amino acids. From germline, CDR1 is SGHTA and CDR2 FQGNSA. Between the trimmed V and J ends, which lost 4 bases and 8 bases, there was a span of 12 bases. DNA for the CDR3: TGTGCCAGCAGCTCCGGGGTCGGGGACACCATATATTTT. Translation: CASSSGVGDTIYF.

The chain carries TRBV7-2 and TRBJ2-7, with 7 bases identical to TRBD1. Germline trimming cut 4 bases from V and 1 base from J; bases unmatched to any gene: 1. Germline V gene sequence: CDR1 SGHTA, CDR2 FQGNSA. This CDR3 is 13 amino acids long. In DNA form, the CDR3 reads TGTGCCAGCAGCTCCAGGGGGTCCTACGAGCAGTACTTC. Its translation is CASSSRGSYEQYF.

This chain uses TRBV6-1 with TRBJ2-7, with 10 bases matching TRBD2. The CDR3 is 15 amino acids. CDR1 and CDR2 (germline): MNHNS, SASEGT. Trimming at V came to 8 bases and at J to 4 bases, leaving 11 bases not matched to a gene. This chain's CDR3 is CASGSRTSGYYEQYF. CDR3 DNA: TGTGCCAGCGGGAGTAGGACTAGCGGATATTACGAGCAGTACTTC.

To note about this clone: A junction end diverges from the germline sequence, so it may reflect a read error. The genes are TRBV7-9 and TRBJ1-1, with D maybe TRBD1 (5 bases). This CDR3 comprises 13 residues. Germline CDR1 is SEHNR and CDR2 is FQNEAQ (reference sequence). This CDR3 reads CSSSNINGGEAFF. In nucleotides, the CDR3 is TGTTCCAGCAGCAACATTAACGGGGGTGAAGCTTTCTTT.

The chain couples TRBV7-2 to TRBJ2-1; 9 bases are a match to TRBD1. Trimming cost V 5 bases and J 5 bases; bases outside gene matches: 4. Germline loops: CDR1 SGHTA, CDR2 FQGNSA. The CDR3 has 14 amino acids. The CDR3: CASSTGQGNNEQFF. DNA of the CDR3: TGTGCCAGCAGCACGGGACAGGGCAACAATGAGCAGTTCTTC.